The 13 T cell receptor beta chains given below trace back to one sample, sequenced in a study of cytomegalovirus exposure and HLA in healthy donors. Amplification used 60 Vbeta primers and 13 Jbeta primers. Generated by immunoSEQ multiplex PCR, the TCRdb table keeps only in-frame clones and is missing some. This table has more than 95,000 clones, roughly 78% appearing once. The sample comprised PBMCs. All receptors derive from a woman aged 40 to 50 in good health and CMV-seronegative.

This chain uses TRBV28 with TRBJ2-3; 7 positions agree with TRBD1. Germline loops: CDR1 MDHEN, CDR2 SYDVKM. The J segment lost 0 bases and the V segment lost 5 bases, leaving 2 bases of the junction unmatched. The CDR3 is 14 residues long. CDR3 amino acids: CASSRQGSTDTQYF. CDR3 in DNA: TGTGCCAGCAGTCGACAGGGAAGCACAGATACGCAGTATTTT.

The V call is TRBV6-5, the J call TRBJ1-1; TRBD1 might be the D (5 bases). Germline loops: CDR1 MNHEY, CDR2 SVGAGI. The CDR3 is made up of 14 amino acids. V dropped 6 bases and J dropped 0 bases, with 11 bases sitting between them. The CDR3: CASRETAVNTEAFF. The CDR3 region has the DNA TGTGCCAGCAGGGAGACAGCCGTGAACACTGAAGCTTTCTTT.

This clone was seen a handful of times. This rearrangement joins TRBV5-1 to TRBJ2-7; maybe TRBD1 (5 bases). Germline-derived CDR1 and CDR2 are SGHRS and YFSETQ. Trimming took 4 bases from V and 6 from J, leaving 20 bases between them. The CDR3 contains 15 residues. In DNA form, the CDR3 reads TGCGCCAGCAGCCTCCAAGGCTGGGGCGTCACCGAGCAGTACTTC. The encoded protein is CASSLQGWGVTEQYF.

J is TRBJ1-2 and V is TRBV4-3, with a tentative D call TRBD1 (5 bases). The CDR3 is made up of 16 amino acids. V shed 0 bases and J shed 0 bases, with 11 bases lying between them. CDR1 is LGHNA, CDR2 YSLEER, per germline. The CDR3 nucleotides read TGCGCCAGCAGCCAAGATACAGGCATGGCTAACTATGGCTACACCTTC. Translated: CASSQDTGMANYGYTF.

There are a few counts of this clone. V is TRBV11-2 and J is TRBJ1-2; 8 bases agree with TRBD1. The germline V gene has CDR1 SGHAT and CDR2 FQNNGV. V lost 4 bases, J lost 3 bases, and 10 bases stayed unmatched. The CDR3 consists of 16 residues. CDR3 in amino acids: CASSSHVPTGDYGYTF. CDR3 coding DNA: TGTGCCAGCAGCTCCCATGTCCCGACAGGGGACTATGGCTACACCTTC. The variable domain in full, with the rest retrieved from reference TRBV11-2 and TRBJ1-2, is EAGVAQSPRYKIIEKRQSVAFWCNPISGHATLYWYQQILGQGPKLLIQFQNNGVVDDSQLPKDRFSAERLKGVDSTLKIQPAKLEDSAVYLCASSSHVPTGDYGYTFGSGTRLTVV.

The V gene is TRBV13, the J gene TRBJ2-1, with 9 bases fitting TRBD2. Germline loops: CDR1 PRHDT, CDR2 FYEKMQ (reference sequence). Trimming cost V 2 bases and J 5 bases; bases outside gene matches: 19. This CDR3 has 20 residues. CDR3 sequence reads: CASSLPYPGLAVRGNNEQFF. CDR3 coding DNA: TGTGCCAGCAGCTTACCATACCCGGGACTAGCCGTAAGGGGGAACAATGAGCAGTTCTTC.

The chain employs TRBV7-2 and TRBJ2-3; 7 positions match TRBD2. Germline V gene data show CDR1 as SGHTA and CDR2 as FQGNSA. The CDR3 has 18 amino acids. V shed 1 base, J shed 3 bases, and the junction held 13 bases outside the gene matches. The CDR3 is CASSLGGAGVLRTDTQYF. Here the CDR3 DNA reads TGTGCCAGCAGCTTAGGTGGGGCGGGAGTGCTTAGGACAGATACGCAGTATTTT.

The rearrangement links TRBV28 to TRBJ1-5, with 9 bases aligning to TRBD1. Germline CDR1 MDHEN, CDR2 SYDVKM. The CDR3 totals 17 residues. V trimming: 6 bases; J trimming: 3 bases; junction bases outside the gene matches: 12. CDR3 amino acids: CASSTYPRQGDNQPQHF. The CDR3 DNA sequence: TGTGCCAGCAGCACCTACCCGAGACAGGGGGACAATCAGCCCCAGCATTTT.

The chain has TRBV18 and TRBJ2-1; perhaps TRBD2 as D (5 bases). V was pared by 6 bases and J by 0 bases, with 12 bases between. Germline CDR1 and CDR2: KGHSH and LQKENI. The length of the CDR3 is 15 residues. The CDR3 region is CASSPQRSSYNEQFF. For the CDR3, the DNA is TGTGCCAGCTCCCCGCAGCGGAGCTCCTACAATGAGCAGTTCTTC.

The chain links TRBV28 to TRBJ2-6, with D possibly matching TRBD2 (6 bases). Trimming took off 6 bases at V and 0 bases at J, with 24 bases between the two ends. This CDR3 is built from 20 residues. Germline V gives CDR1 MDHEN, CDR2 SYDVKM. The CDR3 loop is CASSYPVGGKTSSGANVLTF. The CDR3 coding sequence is TGTGCCAGCAGCTACCCCGTTGGCGGGAAGACCAGCTCTGGGGCCAACGTCCTGACTTTC.

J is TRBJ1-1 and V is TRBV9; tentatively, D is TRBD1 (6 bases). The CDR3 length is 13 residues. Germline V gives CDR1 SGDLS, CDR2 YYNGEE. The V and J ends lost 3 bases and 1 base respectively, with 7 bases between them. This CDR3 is CASSEGGNTEAFF. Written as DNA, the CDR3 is TGTGCCAGCAGCGAAGGGGGGAACACTGAAGCTTTCTTT.

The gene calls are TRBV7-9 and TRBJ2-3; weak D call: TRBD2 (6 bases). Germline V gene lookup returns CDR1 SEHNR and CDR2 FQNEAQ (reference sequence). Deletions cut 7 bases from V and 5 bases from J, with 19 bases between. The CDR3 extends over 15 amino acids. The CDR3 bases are TGTGCCAGCACCGCGTTGGAGCGGGCGATAGATACGCAGTATTTT. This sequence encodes CASTALERAIDTQYF.

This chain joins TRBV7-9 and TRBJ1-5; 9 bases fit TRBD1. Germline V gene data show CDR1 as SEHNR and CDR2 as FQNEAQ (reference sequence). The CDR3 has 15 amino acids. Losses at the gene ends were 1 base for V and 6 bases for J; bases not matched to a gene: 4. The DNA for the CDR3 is TGTGCCAGCAGCTTAGACAGGGGGCTAAGTCAGCCCCAGCATTTT. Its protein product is CASSLDRGLSQPQHF.